This T cell receptor beta chain was sequenced for a study of shared clonotypes between healthy human individuals. This CDR3 is built from 14 residues. CDR1 is SNHLY, CDR2 FYNNEI, per germline. Trimming removed 4 bases from V and 6 bases from J, with 15 bases in between. Some clones are missing from TCRdb's copy, which holds only in-frame ones; the method was immunoSEQ multiplex PCR. Among about 2.3 million clones listed, about 92% were seen once. The J gene is TRBJ1-1, the V gene TRBV2; D is undetermined. Material: naive CD4+ T cells from PBMCs. Described subset: CD45RA+ positively selected. This TCR derives from a young man in good health. Some clones in this sample may be carry-over from other donors' samples. The CDR3 protein is CASSALRTSAEAFF. CDR3 nucleotide sequence: TGTGCCAGCAGTGCTCTCAGGACCAGCGCTGAAGCTTTCTTT.